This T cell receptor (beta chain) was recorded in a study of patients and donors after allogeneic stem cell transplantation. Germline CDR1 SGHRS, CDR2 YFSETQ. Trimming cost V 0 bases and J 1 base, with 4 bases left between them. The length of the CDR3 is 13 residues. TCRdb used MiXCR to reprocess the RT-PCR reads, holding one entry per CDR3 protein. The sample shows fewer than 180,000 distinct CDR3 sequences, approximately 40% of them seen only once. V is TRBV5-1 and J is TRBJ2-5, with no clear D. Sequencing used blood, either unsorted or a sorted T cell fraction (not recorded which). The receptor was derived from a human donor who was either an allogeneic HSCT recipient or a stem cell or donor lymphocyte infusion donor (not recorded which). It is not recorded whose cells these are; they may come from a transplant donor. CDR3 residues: CASSLDGQETQYF. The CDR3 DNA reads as TGCGCCAGCAGCTTGGATGGCCAAGAGACCCAGTACTTC.